Listed below are T cell receptor beta chains from one sample, sequenced in a study of cytomegalovirus exposure and HLA in healthy donors. The protocol was immunoSEQ multiplex PCR, while the TCRdb copy is restricted to in-frame clones and leaves out a portion. The data show more than 150,000 clones, with 65% to 85% seen just once and approximately 1.2% held by the top ten. Sequenced input: PBMCs. Receptors originate from a man aged 50 to 60 in good health and CMV-seropositive. Both conserved end residues are part of each CDR3. A D gene is named only where the DNA matches it firmly. Clone sizes are given selectively: once, few, many, or a class where the clone is expanded.

J gene | clone size | D gene | V gene | CDR3 protein | CDR3 DNA
TRBJ1-1 | once | TRBD1 | TRBV7-3 | CASSPGQGGTEAFF | TGTGCCAGCAGCCCAGGACAGGGAGGCACTGAAGCTTTCTTT
TRBJ2-1 | . | TRBD2 | TRBV5-1 | CASSLEASGMYGEQFF | TGCGCCAGCAGCTTGGAAGCTAGCGGGATGTACGGTGAGCAGTTCTTC
TRBJ1-2 | . | . | TRBV28 | CASSPSGTGDKWGYTF | TGTGCCAGCAGTCCGAGTGGGACGGGGGATAAGTGGGGCTACACCTTC
TRBJ2-1 | . | TRBD2 | TRBV15 | CATYSGKLNEQFF | TGTGCCACCTATAGCGGGAAGCTGAATGAGCAGTTCTTC
TRBJ1-5 | once | . | TRBV30 | CAWSPPWSRSNQPQHF | TGTGCCTGGAGCCCACCCTGGTCTAGGAGCAATCAGCCCCAGCATTTT
TRBJ2-7 | . | TRBD1 | TRBV7-3 | CASSRDRDPEQYF | TGTGCCAGCTCCCGGGACAGGGACCCCGAGCAGTACTTC
TRBJ1-5 | once | . | TRBV19 | CALTGFNQPQHF | TGTGCCCTCACAGGGTTCAATCAGCCCCAGCATTTT
TRBJ2-5 | . | TRBD2 | TRBV2 | CASSRRLAGAETQYF | TGTGCCAGCAGCCGAAGGCTAGCGGGAGCAGAGACCCAGTACTTC
TRBJ1-1 | few | TRBD1 | TRBV28 | CATCDPGGEAFF | TGTGCCACCTGTGACCCAGGGGGTGAAGCTTTCTTT
TRBJ1-1 | . | . | TRBV30 | CAWTGYGGAGEAFF | TGTGCCTGGACCGGGTATGGGGGCGCGGGTGAAGCTTTCTTT
TRBJ2-7 | . | TRBD1 | TRBV30 | CATNRQGGSYEQYF | TGTGCCACAAATAGACAGGGGGGCTCCTACGAGCAGTACTTC
TRBJ2-6 | . | TRBD2 | TRBV2 | CASLSGRAGAGANVLTF | TGTGCCAGCCTTAGCGGGAGGGCAGGAGCTGGGGCCAACGTCCTGACTTTC
TRBJ2-3 | . | . | TRBV7-9 | CSSSQDTQYF | TGTTCCAGCAGCCAGGATACGCAGTATTTT
TRBJ1-2 | . | . | TRBV7-2 | CASSLRGPVYGYTF | TGTGCCAGCAGCTTACGAGGGCCGGTCTATGGCTACACCTTC
TRBJ1-6 | . | TRBD1 | TRBV6-5 | CASRWDREETLHF | TGTGCCAGCAGATGGGACAGGGAAGAGACCCTCCACTTT
TRBJ2-1 | . | TRBD2 | TRBV7-2 | CASSFSGSGYNEQFF | TGTGCCAGCAGCTTTAGCGGGAGTGGCTACAATGAGCAGTTCTTC
TRBJ1-3 | . | . | TRBV4-2 | CASSQGPYSGNTIYF | TGTGCCAGCAGCCAGGGGCCGTACTCTGGAAACACCATATATTTT
TRBJ2-3 | . | TRBD2 | TRBV7-2 | CASTARGGGAVDTQYF | TGTGCCAGCACCGCCCGTGGCGGGGGGGCGGTAGATACGCAGTATTTT
TRBJ1-1 | . | . | TRBV5-1 | CASSATGQYTEAFF | TGCGCCAGCAGCGCAACTGGACAGTACACTGAAGCTTTCTTT
TRBJ2-7 | . | . | TRBV14 | CASSQVQARTYEQYF | TGTGCCAGCAGCCAAGTCCAGGCCCGAACCTACGAGCAGTACTTC
TRBJ1-3 | . | . | TRBV2 | CASSIQNTGNTIYF | TGTGCCAGCAGTATTCAGAATACTGGAAACACCATATATTTT
TRBJ2-3 | . | TRBD1 | TRBV28 | CASSFPGGTDTQYF | TGTGCCAGCAGTTTCCCAGGGGGAACAGATACGCAGTATTTT
TRBJ2-5 | few | . | TRBV27 | CASSSRGQETQYF | TGTGCCAGCAGTTCCAGGGGCCAGGAGACCCAGTACTTC
TRBJ1-4 | . | TRBD1 | TRBV2 | CASSGRRGSNFATNEKLFF | TGTGCCAGCAGTGGGCGCAGGGGGTCAAATTTTGCAACTAATGAAAAACTGTTTTTT
TRBJ2-1 | . | . | TRBV11-2 | CASSLYLAGLLSSYNEQFF | TGTGCCAGCAGCTTATATTTGGCGGGGCTGCTTAGCTCCTACAATGAGCAGTTCTTC
TRBJ1-1 | . | . | TRBV28 | CASSLPNRVRAFF | TGTGCCAGCAGTTTACCTAACAGGGTGCGAGCTTTCTTT
TRBJ1-2 | . | TRBD1 | TRBV6-5 | CASSFGQGRGYTF | TGTGCCAGCAGCTTCGGACAGGGGAGGGGCTACACCTTC
TRBJ1-3 | few | . | TRBV30 | CAWSVIGGGAFSGNTIYF | TGTGCCTGGAGTGTAATTGGCGGAGGGGCCTTCTCTGGAAACACCATATATTTT
TRBJ2-3 | . | . | TRBV6-4 | CASSVTSGVTDTQYF | TGTGCCAGCAGTGTAACAAGCGGAGTCACAGATACGCAGTATTTT
TRBJ2-1 | . | . | TRBV27 | CASSLQRVSYNEQFF | TGTGCCAGCAGTCTTCAGCGGGTAAGCTACAATGAGCAGTTCTTC
TRBJ2-7 | . | . | TRBV9 | CASSVEGVGGPTYEQYF | TGTGCCAGCAGCGTAGAGGGGGTGGGGGGGCCGACCTACGAGCAGTACTTC
TRBJ2-7 | . | TRBD1 | TRBV6-5 | CASRDGTGSSYEQYF | TGTGCCAGCAGGGACGGGACAGGTAGCTCCTACGAGCAGTACTTC
TRBJ2-1 | . | . | TRBV4-1 | CASSQDAVSYNEQFF | TGCGCCAGCAGCCAAGACGCGGTCTCCTACAATGAGCAGTTCTTC
TRBJ1-6 | once | TRBD1 | TRBV7-2 | CASSPGQGTSYNSPLHF | TGTGCCAGCAGCCCGGGACAGGGTACCTCCTATAATTCACCCCTCCACTTT
TRBJ2-7 | . | TRBD2 | TRBV28 | CASTLGGRAGEQYF | TGTGCCAGCACCCTGGGGGGGAGGGCCGGCGAGCAGTACTTC
TRBJ2-7 | . | TRBD1 | TRBV10-2 | CASSETGVSYEQYF | TGCGCCAGCAGTGAGACAGGGGTCTCCTACGAGCAGTACTTC
TRBJ2-7 | . | TRBD2 | TRBV4-2 | CASSQGIRTSGTYEQYF | TGTGCCAGCAGCCAAGGCATAAGGACTAGCGGGACCTACGAGCAGTACTTC
TRBJ1-1 | few | TRBD1 | TRBV7-2 | CASSSGTVNTEAFF | TGTGCCAGCAGCTCCGGGACAGTTAACACTGAAGCTTTCTTT
TRBJ1-4 | once | TRBD1 | TRBV6-5 | CASASRAGGDEKLFF | TGTGCCAGCGCGTCCCGGGCAGGGGGCGATGAAAAACTGTTTTTT